The T cell receptor (beta chain) described here comes from a study of tumor-infiltrating lymphocytes in primary liver carcinoma. The study, taken as a whole, reports: Tumor-adjacent and tumor-blood pairs overlapped less than tumor region pairs did.

It was unsorted whole blood that yielded blood RNA, and germline DNA was also extracted. Patients carried chronic HBV infection without prior treatment. CDR1 is SGHAT, CDR2 FQDESV, per germline (reference sequence). The CDR3 consists of 13 residues. A remark on this clonotype: The antigen remains undetermined. At one boundary the junction diverges from the germline segment, which might be a read error.

A primer in the constant region served to generate TCR beta cDNA from approximately 450 ng of total RNA. Investigators got TCR beta libraries out of three nested multiplex PCR rounds, done with slightly modified ARM-PCR. TRBV1-TRBV30 forward and Cbeta reverse primers drove the first two roughly 10-cycle rounds. MiXCR, run by TCRdb on the multiplex PCR reads, gives a single entry per CDR3 protein. The sample includes roughly 180,000 distinct CDR3 sequences, about 60% of them seen just once. This sequence originates from a man in his forties with primary liver carcinoma and hepatitis B virus infection. The rearrangement uses TRBV11-1 and TRBJ2-7; 7 bases are shared with TRBD1. The source material was peripheral blood. CDR3: CAGSTRYRGEQYF. CDR3 in DNA: TGTGCCGGCAGCACCCGGTACAGGGGCGAGCAGTACTTC.